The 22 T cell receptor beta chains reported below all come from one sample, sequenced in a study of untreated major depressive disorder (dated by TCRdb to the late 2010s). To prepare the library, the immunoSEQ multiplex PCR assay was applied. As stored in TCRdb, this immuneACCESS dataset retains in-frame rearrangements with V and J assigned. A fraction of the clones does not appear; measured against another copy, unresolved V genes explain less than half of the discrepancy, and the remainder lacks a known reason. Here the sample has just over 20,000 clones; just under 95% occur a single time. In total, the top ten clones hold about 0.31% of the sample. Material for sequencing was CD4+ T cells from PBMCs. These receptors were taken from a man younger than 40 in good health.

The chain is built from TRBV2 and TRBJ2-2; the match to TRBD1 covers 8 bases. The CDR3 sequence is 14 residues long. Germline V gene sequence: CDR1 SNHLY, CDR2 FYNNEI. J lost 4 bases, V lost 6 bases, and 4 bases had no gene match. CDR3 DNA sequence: TGTGCCAGCAGGGCAGGGGGCGTCACCGGGGAGCTGTTTTTT. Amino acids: CASRAGGVTGELFF.

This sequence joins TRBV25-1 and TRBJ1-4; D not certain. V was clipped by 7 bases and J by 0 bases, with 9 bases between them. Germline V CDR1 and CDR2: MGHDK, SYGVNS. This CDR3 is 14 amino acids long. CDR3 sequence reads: CASMGGATNEKLFF. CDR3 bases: TGTGCCAGCATGGGCGGGGCAACTAATGAAAAACTGTTTTTT.

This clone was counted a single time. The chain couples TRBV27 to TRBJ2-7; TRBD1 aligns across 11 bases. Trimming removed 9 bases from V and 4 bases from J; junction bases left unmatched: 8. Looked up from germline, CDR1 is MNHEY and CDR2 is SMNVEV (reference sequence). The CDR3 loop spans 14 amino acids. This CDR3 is CASKGQGEYYEQYF. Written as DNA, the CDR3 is TGTGCCAGTAAGGGACAGGGGGAATATTACGAGCAGTACTTC.

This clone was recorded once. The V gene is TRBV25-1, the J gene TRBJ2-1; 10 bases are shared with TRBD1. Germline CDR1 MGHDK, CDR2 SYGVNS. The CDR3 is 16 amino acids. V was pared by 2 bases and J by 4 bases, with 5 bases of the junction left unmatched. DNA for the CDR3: TGTGCCAGCAGTGAACCCGGACAGGGGGGGTACAATGAGCAGTTCTTC. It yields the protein CASSEPGQGGYNEQFF.

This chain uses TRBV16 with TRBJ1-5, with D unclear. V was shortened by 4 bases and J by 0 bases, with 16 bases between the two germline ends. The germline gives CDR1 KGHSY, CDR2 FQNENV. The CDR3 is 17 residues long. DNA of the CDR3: TGTGCCAGCAGCCTTGGGGAGGGCGGAGATAGCAATCAGCCCCAGCATTTT. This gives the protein CASSLGEGGDSNQPQHF.

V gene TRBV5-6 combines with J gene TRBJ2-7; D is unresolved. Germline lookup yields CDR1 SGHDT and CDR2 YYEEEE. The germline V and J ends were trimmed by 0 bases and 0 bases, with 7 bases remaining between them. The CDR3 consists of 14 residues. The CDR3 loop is CASSLVPTSYEQYF. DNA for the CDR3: TGTGCCAGCAGCTTGGTGCCCACCTCCTACGAGCAGTACTTC.

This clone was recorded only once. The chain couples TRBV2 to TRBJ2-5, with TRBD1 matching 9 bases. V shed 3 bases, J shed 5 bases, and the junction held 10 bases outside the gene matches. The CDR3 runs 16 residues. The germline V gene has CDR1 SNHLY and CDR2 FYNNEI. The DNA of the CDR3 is TGTGCCAGCAGTGATCCCAAACAGGGGGCGGTTGAGACCCAGTACTTC. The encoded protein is CASSDPKQGAVETQYF. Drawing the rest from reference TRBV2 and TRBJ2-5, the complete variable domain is EPEVTQTPSHQVTQMGQEVILRCVPISNHLYFYWYRQILGQKVEFLVSFYNNEISEKSEIFDDQFSVERPDGSNFTLKIRSTKLEDSAMYFCASSDPKQGAVETQYFGPGTRLLVL.

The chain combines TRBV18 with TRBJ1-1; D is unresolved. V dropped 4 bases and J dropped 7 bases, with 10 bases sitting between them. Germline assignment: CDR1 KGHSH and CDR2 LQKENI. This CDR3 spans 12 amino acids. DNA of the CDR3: TGTGCCAGCTCACGACGGAATAATGAAGCTTTCTTT. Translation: CASSRRNNEAFF. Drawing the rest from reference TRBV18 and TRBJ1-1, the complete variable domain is NAGVMQNPRHLVRRRGQEARLRCSPMKGHSHVYWYRQLPEEGLKFMVYLQKENIIDESGMPKERFSAEFPKEGPSILRIQQVVRGDSAAYFCASSRRNNEAFFGQGTRLTVV.

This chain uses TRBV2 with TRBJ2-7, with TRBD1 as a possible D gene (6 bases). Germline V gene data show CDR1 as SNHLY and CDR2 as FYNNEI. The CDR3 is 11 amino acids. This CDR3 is CASSGEREQYF. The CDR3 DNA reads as TGTGCTTCGTCAGGGGAGCGCGAGCAGTACTTC.

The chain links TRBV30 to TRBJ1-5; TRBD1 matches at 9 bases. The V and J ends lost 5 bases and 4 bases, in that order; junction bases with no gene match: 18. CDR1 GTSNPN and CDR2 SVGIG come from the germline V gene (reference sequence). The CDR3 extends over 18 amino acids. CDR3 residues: CAWSPWSGDRDVNQPQHF. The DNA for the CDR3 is TGTGCCTGGTCTCCCTGGAGTGGGGACAGGGACGTTAATCAGCCCCAGCATTTT.

DNA for the CDR3: TGCGCCAGCAGCCAGGAGGAGCGGGATGAGCAGTTCTTC. Translating it yields CASSQEERDEQFF. The rearrangement uses TRBV4-3 and TRBJ2-1; the D gene is possibly TRBD2 (6 bases). V lost 3 bases, J lost 8 bases, and 11 bases lay in between. The germline V gene encodes CDR1 LGHNA and CDR2 YSLEER. The CDR3 is 13 residues long.

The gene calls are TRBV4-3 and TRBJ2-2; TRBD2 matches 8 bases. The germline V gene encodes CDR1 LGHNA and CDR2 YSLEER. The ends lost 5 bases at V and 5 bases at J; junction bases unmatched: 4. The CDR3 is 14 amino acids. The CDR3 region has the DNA TGCGCCAGCAGCTTTCGGGAGGGGACCGGGGAGCTGTTTTTT. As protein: CASSFREGTGELFF.

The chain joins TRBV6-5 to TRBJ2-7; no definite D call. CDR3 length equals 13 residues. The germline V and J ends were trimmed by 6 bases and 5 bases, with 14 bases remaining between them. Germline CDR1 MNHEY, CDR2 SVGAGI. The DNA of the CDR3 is TGTGCCAGCAGCACCCCTAGTAATGACGAGCAGTACTTC. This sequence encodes CASSTPSNDEQYF.

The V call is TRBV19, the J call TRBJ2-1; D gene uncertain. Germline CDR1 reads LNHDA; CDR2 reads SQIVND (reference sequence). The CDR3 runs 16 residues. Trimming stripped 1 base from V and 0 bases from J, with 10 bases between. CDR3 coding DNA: TGTGCCAGTAGTATAGCGAAACTTCCCTCCTACAATGAGCAGTTCTTC. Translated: CASSIAKLPSYNEQFF.

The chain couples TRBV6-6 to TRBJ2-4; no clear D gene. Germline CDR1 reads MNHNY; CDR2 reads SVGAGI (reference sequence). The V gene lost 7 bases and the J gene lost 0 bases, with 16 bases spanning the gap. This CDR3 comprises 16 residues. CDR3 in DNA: TGTGCCAGCAACCAAAGCCCCCTTAAAGCCAAAAACATTCAGTACTTC. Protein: CASNQSPLKAKNIQYF.

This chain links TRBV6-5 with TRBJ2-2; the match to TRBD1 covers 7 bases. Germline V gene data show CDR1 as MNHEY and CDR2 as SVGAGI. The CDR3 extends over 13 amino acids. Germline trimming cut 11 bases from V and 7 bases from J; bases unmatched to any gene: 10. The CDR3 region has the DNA TGTGCCGCCGCCGGCCCAGGGGGCGGGGAGCTGTTTTTT. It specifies CAAAGPGGGELFF.

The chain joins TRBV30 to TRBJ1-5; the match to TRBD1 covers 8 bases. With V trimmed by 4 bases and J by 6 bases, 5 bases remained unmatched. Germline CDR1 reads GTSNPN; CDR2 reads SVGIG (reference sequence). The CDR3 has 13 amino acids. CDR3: CAWTTGGVQPQHF. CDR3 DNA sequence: TGTGCCTGGACAACAGGGGGAGTTCAGCCCCAGCATTTT.

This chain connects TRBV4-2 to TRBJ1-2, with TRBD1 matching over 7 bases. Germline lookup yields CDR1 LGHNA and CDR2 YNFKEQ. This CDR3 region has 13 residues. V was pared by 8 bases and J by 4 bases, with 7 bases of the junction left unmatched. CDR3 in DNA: TGTGCCAGCGGTCCAGGGGGGCCCTATGGCTACACCTTC. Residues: CASGPGGPYGYTF.

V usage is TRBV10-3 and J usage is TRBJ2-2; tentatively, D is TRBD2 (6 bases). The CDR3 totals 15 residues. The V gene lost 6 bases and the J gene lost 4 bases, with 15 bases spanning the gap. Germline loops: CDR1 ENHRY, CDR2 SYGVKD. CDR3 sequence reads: CAISPRLGRTGELFF. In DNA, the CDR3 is TGTGCCATCAGCCCCCGACTAGGTCGCACCGGGGAGCTGTTTTTT.

The CDR3 bases are TGTGCCTGGTCGGACCTCCCTAACTATGGCTACACCTTC. Amino acids: CAWSDLPNYGYTF. The chain is built from TRBV30 and TRBJ1-2; D is undetermined. Trimming removed 5 bases from V and 0 bases from J, with 10 bases in between. CDR3 length equals 13 residues. CDR1 is GTSNPN, CDR2 SVGIG, per germline (reference sequence).

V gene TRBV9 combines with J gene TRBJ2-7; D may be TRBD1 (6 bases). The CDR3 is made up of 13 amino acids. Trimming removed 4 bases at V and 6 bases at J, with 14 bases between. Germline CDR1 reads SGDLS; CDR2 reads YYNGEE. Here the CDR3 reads CASSLTGTSEQYF. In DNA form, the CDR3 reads TGTGCCAGCAGCCTCACCGGGACAAGCGAGCAGTACTTC.

The CDR3 sequence: CASSLGPAGSGNTIYF. The CDR3 DNA reads as TGCGCCAGCAGCTTGGGTCCAGCGGGCTCTGGAAACACCATATATTTT. V is TRBV5-1 and J is TRBJ1-3; D is unclear. CDR1 and CDR2 from the germline V gene are SGHRS and YFSETQ. The V and J ends lost 0 bases and 0 bases respectively, with 10 bases between them. The CDR3 has 16 residues. Filled out from reference TRBV5-1 and TRBJ1-3, the complete variable domain reads KAGVTQTPRYLIKTRGQQVTLSCSPISGHRSVSWYQQTPGQGLQFLFEYFSETQRNKGNFPGRFSGRQFSNSRSEMNVSTLELGDSALYLCASSLGPAGSGNTIYFGEGSWLTVV.